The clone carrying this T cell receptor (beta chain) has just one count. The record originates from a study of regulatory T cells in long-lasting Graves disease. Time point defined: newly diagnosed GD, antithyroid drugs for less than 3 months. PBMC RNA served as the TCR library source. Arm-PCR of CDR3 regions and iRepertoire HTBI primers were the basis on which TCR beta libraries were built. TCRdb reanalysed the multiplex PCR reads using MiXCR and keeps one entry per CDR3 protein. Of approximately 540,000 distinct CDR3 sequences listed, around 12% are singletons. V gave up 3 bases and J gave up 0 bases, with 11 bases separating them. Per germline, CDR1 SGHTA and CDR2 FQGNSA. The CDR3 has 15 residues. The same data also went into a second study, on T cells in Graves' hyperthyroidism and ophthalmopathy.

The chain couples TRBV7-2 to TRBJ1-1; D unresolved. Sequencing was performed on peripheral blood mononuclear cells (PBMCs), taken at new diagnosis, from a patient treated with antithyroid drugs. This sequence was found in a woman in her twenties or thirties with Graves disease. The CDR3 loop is CASSFWSDMNTEAFF. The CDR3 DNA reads TGTGCCAGCAGCTTTTGGAGTGACATGAACACTGAAGCTTTCTTT.